This section outlines one T cell receptor (beta chain) sequence together with its context. This clone was detected only a few times. The antigen it recognizes is unknown. No base-level quality is on record; no much larger clone is a single base apart. This sample was included in a study of blood T cell repertoires in COVID-19 (dated by TCRdb to the early 2020s). For the wider study: Samples covering the acute and convalescent phases of COVID-19 were provided by collaborators in the United States, Italy and Spain. The repertoires were made available in a free public database intended to serve as a resource for research on the immune response to SARS-CoV-2. Where available, HLA class I and class II types were obtained from metadata supplied by the sample provider rather than from assay-based typing. Deeply sampled blood TCRbeta repertoires from subjects exposed to, actively infected with, or recovered from COVID-19 were included in the dataset. Samples came from the ongoing ImmuneRACE study (first 160 participants) plus 1,254 subjects from 6 global collaborators. The material from the prospective study consisted of cDNA or gDNA derived from T cells, B-cell-depleted T cells, or PBMCs. Nearly every sample came with metadata listing a de-identified subject ID, COVID-19 status, age in years and sex. The full study reports these points: Clinical and demographic metadata were provided uncurated, with the amount varying by source and participant.

Cut back by 2 bases and 0 bases, the V and J ends lie 10 bases apart. Reading from cysteine to phenylalanine, the CDR3 counts 16 amino acids. CDR3 DNA is the only sequence kept; it has 48 bases, read in frame from the first base. CDR1 is given as LGHNT and CDR2 as FRNRAP, both from the germline V gene. TCRbeta CDR3 regions were amplified from genomic DNA by means of the immunoSEQ Assay, a bias-controlled multiplex PCR. Concerning the study's data processing: The number of nucleated cells in each sample was estimated by amplification of reference gene primers within the assay. To quantify the absolute abundance of each unique TCRbeta CDR3 rearrangement, sequence reads were collapsed and filtered. Productive Simpson clonality was computed per sample as the square root of Simpson's diversity index over productive rearrangements. The source is immuneACCESS, and TCRdb retained only in-frame sequences with V and J called. Part of the clones is not carried over; for the studies checked, unresolved V genes explain less than half of this, and the remainder is unexplained. Clonal size and the V and J genes are those of that table, whereas D and trimming came from the DNA. The sample table records tens of thousands of clones; 90% of these occur just once. The ten largest clones take up roughly 3.9% of the sample.

Whole blood was collected in K2EDTA tubes by collaborating institutions according to the institutions' own protocols. Collaborator samples were shipped for TCRbeta analysis as frozen whole blood, isolated PBMCs, or DNA extracted from either sample type. Sequencing input: peripheral blood. The sequence came from a man aged 50-60 years with acute or convalescent COVID-19. Here the chain combines TRBV12-5 and TRBJ1-4, with TRBD1 as a weak D call on 6 bases. The bases are TGTGCTAGTGGTTTGATCGCAGGGGCAACTAATGAAAAACTGTTTTTT. This yields the protein CASGLIAGATNEKLFF.